Below are 6 T cell receptor beta chains sequenced from a single sample in a study of blood T cells in healthy people across ages. Using a J-beta primer mix together with a sample-barcoded 5' primer, a second PCR was run for about 6 to 12 cycles. TCRdb independently ran MiXCR on the 5' RACE reads; one entry per CDR3 protein. Of over a million distinct CDR3 sequences in the sample, roughly 43% are singletons; the top ten hold approximately 4%. Sequences were obtained from blood. These TCRs come from a woman younger than 35 in good health.

The V gene is TRBV2, the J gene TRBJ2-3, with D possibly being TRBD1 or TRBD2 (5 bases each). The CDR3 contains 15 residues. The germline V and J ends were trimmed by 0 bases and 2 bases, with 9 bases remaining between them. CDR1 is SNHLY, CDR2 FYNNEI, per germline. CDR3 sequence: CASSEARGTTDTQYF. CDR3 in DNA: TGTGCCAGCAGTGAAGCACGGGGCACCACAGATACGCAGTATTTT.

The chain recombines TRBV5-5 with TRBJ2-3; D is undetermined. The CDR3 sequence is 12 residues long. Per the germline V gene, CDR1 is SGHKS and CDR2 is YYEKEE (reference sequence). Between the trimmed V and J ends, which lost 0 bases and 7 bases, there was a span of 6 bases. The CDR3 bases are TGTGCCAGCAGCTTGGACGGGTATACGCAGTATTTT. Translating it yields CASSLDGYTQYF.

This clonotype showed up just a few times. The CDR3 region is CASSYNSGSKNEQYF. The CDR3 DNA reads TGTGCCAGCAGTTACAACAGCGGGAGTAAAAATGAGCAGTACTTC. This chain joins TRBV6-2 or TRBV6-3 and TRBJ2-5; 8 nucleotides match TRBD2. J was trimmed by 11 bases and V by 2 bases; bases with no gene match: 13. Germline loops: CDR1 MNHEY, CDR2 SVGEGT. The CDR3 extends over 15 amino acids.

CDR3 nucleotide sequence: TGTGCCAGCAGCGTAGCAGGTGGTGCGTCGGCTAGCGGGGGAAGTAGAGGTACGCAGTATTTT. Its protein product is CASSVAGGASASGGSRGTQYF. The chain links TRBV9 to TRBJ2-3; TRBD2 agrees at 10 bases. Germline-derived CDR1 and CDR2 are SGDLS and YYNGEE. Trimming cost V 0 bases and J 8 bases; bases outside gene matches: 24. This CDR3 is built from 21 residues.

The rearrangement uses TRBV9 and TRBJ2-3, with TRBD2 matching 8 bases. The J segment lost 0 bases and the V segment lost 4 bases, leaving 7 bases of the junction unmatched. Looked up from germline, CDR1 is SGDLS and CDR2 is YYNGEE. The CDR3 is 16 residues long. In nucleotides, the CDR3 is TGTGCCAGCAGCCCCGGGGGGGGAGAGAGCACAGATACGCAGTATTTT. It translates to CASSPGGGESTDTQYF.

The chain carries TRBV2 and TRBJ2-3; 7 bases agree with TRBD1. Per germline, CDR1 SNHLY and CDR2 FYNNEI. V was clipped by 4 bases and J by 2 bases; unmatched bases: 6. The CDR3 spans 15 residues. The CDR3 coding sequence is TGTGCCAGCAGTGTGAACAGGGGTAACACAGATACGCAGTATTTT. Protein: CASSVNRGNTDTQYF.